These 18 T cell receptor beta chains share one sample of origin, sequenced in a study of shared clonotypes between healthy human individuals. Using immunoSEQ multiplex PCR, the repertoire was profiled, and TCRdb retains in-frame clones only, with some absent. The sample contains some 500,000 clones, 65% to 80% of which appear only once. Sequenced sample: PBMCs. Receptors originate from a woman aged 35 to 49 in good health. Some clones in this sample may be carry-over from other donors' samples.

The chain employs TRBV27 and TRBJ2-5, with a weak D call TRBD2 (6 bases). There are 13 residues in the CDR3. V was clipped by 5 bases and J by 7 bases, with 14 bases between them. Germline V gene lookup returns CDR1 MNHEY and CDR2 SMNVEV (reference sequence). CDR3 sequence reads: CASSPVLAGTQYF. Here the CDR3 DNA reads TGTGCCAGCAGTCCTGTACTAGCTGGGACCCAGTACTTC.

This clone was recorded a few times. V gene TRBV5-4 combines with J gene TRBJ2-1, with D perhaps TRBD1 (6 bases). This CDR3 has 16 residues. Per germline, CDR1 SGHNT and CDR2 YYREEE (reference sequence). Trimming cost V 2 bases and J 7 bases, with 19 bases left between them. The CDR3 protein is CASSLDRTALGNEQFF. CDR3 DNA: TGTGCCAGCAGCTTAGACAGGACGGCTTTAGGAAATGAGCAGTTCTTC.

The chain couples TRBV7-3 to TRBJ2-5; 7 nucleotides align to TRBD1. The CDR3 spans 15 residues. J gave up 1 base and V 5 bases, and 7 bases lay outside the gene matches. Germline CDR1 is SGHTA and CDR2 is FQGTGA. The CDR3: CASSVSYRGQETQYF. CDR3 in DNA: TGTGCCAGCAGCGTATCCTACAGGGGCCAAGAGACCCAGTACTTC.

In DNA form, the CDR3 reads TGTGCCAGCAGCCTAGCGGGCACCGGGGAGCTGTTTTTT. It encodes CASSLAGTGELFF. The chain joins TRBV2 to TRBJ2-2, with 8 bases fitting TRBD2. The germline gives CDR1 SNHLY, CDR2 FYNNEI. V trimming: 6 bases; J trimming: 4 bases; junction bases outside the gene matches: 1. The CDR3 contains 13 residues. The whole variable domain, filled in from reference TRBV2 and TRBJ2-2, reads EPEVTQTPSHQVTQMGQEVILRCVPISNHLYFYWYRQILGQKVEFLVSFYNNEISEKSEIFDDQFSVERPDGSNFTLKIRSTKLEDSAMYFCASSLAGTGELFFGEGSRLTVL.

V gene TRBV27 combines with J gene TRBJ2-5; tentatively, D is TRBD1 (6 bases). The ends were cut back, 3 bases at V and 7 bases at J, with 12 bases in the middle. This CDR3 region has 13 residues. The germline gives CDR1 MNHEY, CDR2 SMNVEV (reference sequence). The CDR3 region has the DNA TGTGCCAGCAGTTTTAGACAGGCGGGGACCCAGTACTTC. Amino acids: CASSFRQAGTQYF.

The J gene is TRBJ2-7, the V gene TRBV4-1; 10 bases fit TRBD2. The CDR3 totals 19 residues. V shed 0 bases, J shed 3 bases, and the junction held 14 bases outside the gene matches. Germline V CDR1 and CDR2: MGHRA, YSYEKL. This CDR3 is CASSQDRFPLASGSYEQYF. CDR3 coding DNA: TGCGCCAGCAGCCAAGATAGGTTTCCTCTGGCTAGCGGGAGCTACGAGCAGTACTTC.

The rearrangement joins TRBV7-2 to TRBJ2-3, with a tentative D call TRBD2 (6 bases). The V end lost 10 bases, the J end lost 4 bases, and 9 bases lay between the germline ends. The CDR3 is 11 amino acids. Per germline, CDR1 SGHTA and CDR2 FQGNSA. The CDR3 spells CAITGADTQYF. The DNA of the CDR3 is TGTGCCATCACGGGGGCAGATACGCAGTATTTT.

The chain uses TRBV4-1 and TRBJ2-7; 9 bases line up with TRBD1. The ends lost 4 bases at V and 3 bases at J; junction bases unmatched: 4. Germline-derived CDR1 and CDR2 are MGHRA and YSYEKL. This CDR3 contains 14 residues. The CDR3 DNA is TGCGCCAGCAGCCCATGGACAGGGGACTACGAGCAGTACTTC. This encodes CASSPWTGDYEQYF.

This clone was detected ten times or more. The chain is built from TRBV7-3 and TRBJ2-1, with 7 nucleotides matching TRBD2. CDR3 size: 13 residues. CDR1 and CDR2 from the germline V gene are SGHTA and FQGTGA. The trim removed 3 bases at V and 8 bases at J, leaving 4 bases unmatched. The CDR3 here is CASSFLTSHEQFF. The CDR3 region has the DNA TGTGCCAGCAGCTTTTTGACTAGCCATGAGCAGTTCTTC.

The chain carries TRBV6-1 and TRBJ2-1; D may be TRBD1 or TRBD2 (6 bases each). Trimming took 2 bases from V and 12 from J, leaving 14 bases between them. This CDR3 spans 13 amino acids. Germline CDR1 and CDR2: MNHNS and SASEGT. CDR3 sequence (DNA): TGTGCCAGCAGTGAAAGGGGGGTCCAAAGGCAGTTCTTC. Translation gives CASSERGVQRQFF.

The chain links TRBV2 to TRBJ2-1, with a weak D call TRBD2 (5 bases). Germline CDR1 and CDR2: SNHLY and FYNNEI. The CDR3 covers 15 residues. V was pared by 3 bases and J by 4 bases, with 13 bases between. The CDR3 region is CASSEALAGYNEQFF. The CDR3 DNA sequence: TGTGCCAGCAGTGAGGCGCTAGCCGGGTACAATGAGCAGTTCTTC. The full variable domain, with the rest looked up from reference TRBV2 and TRBJ2-1, is EPEVTQTPSHQVTQMGQEVILRCVPISNHLYFYWYRQILGQKVEFLVSFYNNEISEKSEIFDDQFSVERPDGSNFTLKIRSTKLEDSAMYFCASSEALAGYNEQFFGPGTRLTVL.

Comment on this clone: Given a much more abundant clone one base away, this may be a read error. The same CDR3 is also encoded by other DNA sequences in this sample. The chain links TRBV7-2 to TRBJ2-7; 10 nucleotides align to TRBD2. Germline loops: CDR1 SGHTA, CDR2 FQGNSA. This CDR3 spans 15 amino acids. V lost 5 bases, J lost 2 bases, and 6 bases stayed unmatched. The CDR3 is CASSPRTSGTYEQYF. The CDR3 nucleotides read TGTGCCAGCAGCCCCCGGACTAGCGGAACCTACGAGCAGTACTTC.

Of note for this clone: One end of the junction is discordant with germline, which a read error may explain. The rearrangement links TRBV7-7 to TRBJ2-3; no firm D call. The germline V gene encodes CDR1 SSHAT and CDR2 FNYEAQ (reference sequence). The CDR3 is made up of 13 amino acids. CDR3 in DNA: TGTGCTAGCAGCTTCACAGACGGCTATACGCAGTATTTT. The encoded protein is CASSFTDGYTQYF. Supplemented by reference TRBV7-7 and TRBJ2-3, the full variable domain reads GAGVSQSPRYKVTKRGQDVTLRCDPISSHATLYWYQQALGQGPEFLTYFNYEAQPDKSGLPSDRFSAERPEGSISTLTIQRTEQRDSAMYRCASSFTDGYTQYFGPGTRLTVL.

V gene TRBV18 combines with J gene TRBJ2-2; D gene uncertain. This CDR3 contains 15 residues. Trimming removed 3 bases from V and 2 bases from J, with 10 bases in between. Looked up from germline, CDR1 is KGHSH and CDR2 is LQKENI. The CDR3 bases are TGTGCCAGCTCACCCCCCGGTGTAAACACCGGGGAGCTGTTTTTT. It encodes CASSPPGVNTGELFF.

The chain recombines TRBV11-3 with TRBJ1-3; the match to TRBD1 covers 8 bases. This CDR3 comprises 14 residues. CDR1 and CDR2 from the germline V gene are SGHNT and YENEEA. The V segment lost 5 bases and the J segment 5 bases; nucleotides outside the gene matches: 5. The DNA of the CDR3 is TGTGCCAGCAGCGGACAGGGAGAACGAAACACCATATATTTT. This translates into CASSGQGERNTIYF.

The rearrangement uses TRBV11-1 and TRBJ2-7, with D perhaps matching TRBD2 (7 bases). Trimming removed 5 bases from V and 3 bases from J, with 20 bases in between. CDR3 length: 16 amino acids. From germline, CDR1 is SGHAT and CDR2 FQDESV (reference sequence). The CDR3 region has the DNA TGTGCCAGCAGCACCCCCTCGGGGGGCGGGAACTACGAGCAGTACTTC. It codes for CASSTPSGGGNYEQYF.

This clone was picked up one time. The chain carries TRBV6-1 and TRBJ1-5, with a weak D call TRBD1 (5 bases). Trimming cost V 6 bases and J 5 bases, with 14 bases left between them. CDR1 MNHNS and CDR2 SASEGT come from the germline V gene. CDR3 length: 14 residues. The CDR3 bases are TGTGCCAGCAGCCCCTCGTGGGGGGATCAGCCCCAGCATTTT. It is translated as CASSPSWGDQPQHF.

The chain combines TRBV29-1 with TRBJ2-5; a weak D match, TRBD1 (5 bases). V lost 4 bases, J lost 2 bases, and 14 bases lay in between. Germline CDR1 and CDR2: SQVTM and ANQGSEA. CDR3 length: 14 amino acids. CDR3 coding DNA: TGCAGCGTTGTAATTGATCCAGGGCAAGAGACCCAGTACTTC. It is translated as CSVVIDPGQETQYF. Full variable domain (rest looked up from reference TRBV29-1 and TRBJ2-5): SAVISQKPSRDICQRGTSLTIQCQVDSQVTMMFWYRQQPGQSLTLIATANQGSEATYESGFVIDKFPISRPNLTFSTLTVSNMSPEDSSIYLCSVVIDPGQETQYFGPGTRLLVL.